Sequencing of this T cell receptor beta chain was carried out in a study of identical twins (dated by TCRdb to 2016 to 2017). About the study as a whole: The study deep-sequenced TCR alpha and beta repertoires from monozygotic twins, unrelated adults of various ages and cord blood to test whether fetal clonotypes persist. Replicate twin experiments were performed at different times using different library preparation protocols to rule out contamination.

The CDR3 sequence holds 14 residues, the cysteine and phenylalanine included. Just the 42-base CDR3 DNA is kept, in frame starting at base 1. The germline V gene yields SGHRS for CDR1 and YFSETQ for CDR2. Ends trimmed: V by 7 bases, J by 2 bases; bases unmatched to a gene: 8. Only healthy Caucasian donors were included. Three pairs of female monozygotic twins, all aged roughly 18 to 29 years, were included in the twin cohort. Peripheral blood mononuclear cells were used as the source from which RNA for TCR libraries was isolated. This clonotype has at least ten counts. What this receptor recognizes is not known. The input lacks base qualities; no much larger clone sits a single base away. To prepare the library, 5' RACE was applied. The listed sequencing device is Illumina HiSeq 2000. Template switching added a universal primer binding site, and the final cDNA carried a unique molecular identifier that allowed TCR cDNA molecules to be counted accurately. Specific primers in the conserved constant-segment region were used to synthesize first-strand cDNA for TCR alpha and beta chains. Each cDNA library was double barcoded, with a SMART-Mk sample barcode plus Illumina barcodes, to control for contamination. TruSeq adapter sequences and Illumina sample barcodes were added in two successive PCR steps. The Illumina HiSeq platform was used with custom primers to sequence TCR alpha and beta cDNA libraries. The published analysis was carried out like this. MiGEC processed the raw reads to extract unique molecular identifiers, while MiXCR was used to determine the CDR3 positions. For each individual, recombination models were inferred using an EM algorithm with the repgenHMM and IGoR tools. The analysis of shared clonotypes was done with the tcR package in R, with sharing normalized by the product of cloneset sizes. To study raw recombination free of thymic and clonal selection effects, out-of-frame nonproductive sequences were analyzed. TCRdb reworked the public reads: Q25 trimming with fastp, MiXCR clone assembly, productive beta chains retained. Every entry covers one CDR3 protein and lists the most common genes and DNA from its rows. In this record, the V and J calls reflect TCRdb's handling and not the investigators' own analysis. This sample lists under 800,000 distinct CDR3 sequences; around 21% were detected once. Of the sample, 4% to 5.5% falls within the top ten clones.

Study-level results and caveats: Invariant T cells such as MAIT and iNKT could partly confound zero-insertion analyses, although diverse VJ usage argued against such confounding for most clonotypes. Compared with coincidental sharing between unrelated individuals, out-of-frame TCR alpha sequences shared between twins had an excess of sequences with low generation probability. In beta out-of-frame sequences, excess twin sharing was weaker, because having fewer shared sequences lowered the signal-to-noise ratio. Out-of-frame TCR alpha sharing in monozygotic twins was systematically underestimated by recombination models, whereas sharing between unrelated individuals was in agreement with the recombination models. Abundant cord blood beta clonotypes carried fewer insertions; young adult naive repertoires showed a weaker similar trend, while memory repertoires showed none. Because the same donors could not be followed over many years, the conclusions depended on cross-sectional statistical analysis.

These sequences were also reported in another study, on T cells expressing NK-cell markers. The second study, in turn, reports: Fewer than ten donors provided sorted CD3+CD56+NKG2C+, CD3+CD56+NKG2C- and CD3+CD56-NKG2C+ T-cell subsets, whose TCR beta-chain repertoires were profiled. Seven of the eight sequenced donors were HCMV-seropositive and one was HCMV-seronegative. In several experiments an anti-gammadeltaTCR antibody was added to restrict sorting to alphabetaTCR-expressing T cells. For more than 5 donors, the dominant CD3+CD56+NKG2C+ clonotypes were among the top 10 CD8+ clonotypes and accounted for roughly 1.0-8% of CD8+ T cells. Those dominant clonotypes were again the most abundant among CD3+CD56-NKG2C+ cells in four donors, at about 28.3-60.1%. It remained unclear whether the expanded NKG2C-expressing T cell clones were specific for HCMV antigens. All eight donors whose samples were sequenced were randomly selected healthy volunteers, three of them men and five women. HCMV-specific IgG was detected in serum with a commercial ELISA kit to determine HCMV serostatus. For roughly 6 donors, bulk peripheral blood T-cell repertoires were also sequenced from unsorted PBMC. MIGEC was used to demultiplex reads and group reads by UMI, and MiTCR was used to assemble and quantify clonotypes. To remove erroneous sequences, TCR cDNA sequences were retained only when supported by two or more reads. The tcR package was used for downstream repertoire analysis, and clonotypes were matched between fractions using CDR3 nucleotide sequence together with V segment. VDJmatch was used to annotate antigen specificity against VDJdb, with one amino acid substitution in CDR3 permitted.

The sample taken for sequencing was PBMCs. Recombination joined TRBV5-1 with TRBJ2-5; 7 central nucleotides agree with TRBD2. This receptor was identified in a woman younger than 30 in good health. The CDR3 is CASANQRGQETQYF. The bases read TGCGCCAGCGCCAACCAGCGGGGTCAAGAGACCCAGTACTTC.